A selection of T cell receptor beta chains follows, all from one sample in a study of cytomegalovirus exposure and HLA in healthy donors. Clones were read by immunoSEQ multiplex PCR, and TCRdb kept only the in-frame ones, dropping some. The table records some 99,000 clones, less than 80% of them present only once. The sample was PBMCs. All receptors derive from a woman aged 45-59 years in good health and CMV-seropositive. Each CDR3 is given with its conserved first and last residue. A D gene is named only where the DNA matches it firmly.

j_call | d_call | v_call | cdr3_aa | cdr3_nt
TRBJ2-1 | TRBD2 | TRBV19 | CASSIGLAGRYEQFF | TGTGCCAGTAGTATAGGACTAGCGGGACGCTATGAGCAGTTCTTC
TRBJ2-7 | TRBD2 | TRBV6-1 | CASSEFGGLTYEQYF | TGTGCCAGCAGTGAATTCGGGGGGTTAACCTACGAGCAGTACTTC
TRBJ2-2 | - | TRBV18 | CASSQTPNTGELFF | TGTGCCAGCTCACAAACACCGAACACCGGGGAGCTGTTTTTT
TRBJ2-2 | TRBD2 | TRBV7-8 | CASSLGTSPGELFF | TGTGCCAGCAGCTTAGGGACTAGCCCCGGGGAGCTGTTTTTT
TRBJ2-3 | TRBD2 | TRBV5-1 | CASLAGDTQYF | TGCGCCAGCCTAGCGGGGGATACGCAGTATTTT
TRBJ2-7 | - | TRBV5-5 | CASSLNRGGGYEQYF | TGTGCCAGCAGCCTAAACAGGGGGGGAGGCTACGAGCAGTACTTC
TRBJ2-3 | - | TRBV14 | CASSPWVSSATTDTQYF | TGTGCCAGCAGTCCTTGGGTGTCTAGCGCCACCACAGATACGCAGTATTTT
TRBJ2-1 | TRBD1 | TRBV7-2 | CASSSGQGPEQFF | TGTGCCAGCAGCTCGGGACAGGGCCCTGAGCAGTTCTTC
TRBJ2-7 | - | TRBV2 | CASRSGNYEQYF | TGTGCCAGCAGATCAGGGAACTACGAGCAGTACTTC
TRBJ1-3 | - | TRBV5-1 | CASRPGSGNTIYF | TGCGCCAGCAGGCCGGGATCTGGAAACACCATATATTTT
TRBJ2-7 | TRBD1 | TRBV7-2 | CASSPRTGDLDEQYF | TGTGCCAGCAGCCCGCGGACAGGGGACCTCGACGAGCAGTACTTC
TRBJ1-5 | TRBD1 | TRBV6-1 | CASSGDREGQPQHF | TGTGCCAGCAGTGGAGACAGGGAAGGTCAGCCCCAGCATTTT
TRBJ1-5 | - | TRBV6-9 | CASSYSPQGHEQPQHF | TGTGCCAGCAGTTATTCGCCTCAGGGGCACGAGCAGCCCCAGCATTTT
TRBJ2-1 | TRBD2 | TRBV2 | CASTFPGTSSYNEQFF | TGTGCCAGCACTTTTCCCGGGACTAGCTCCTACAATGAGCAGTTCTTC
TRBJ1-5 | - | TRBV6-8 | CASSYKEGCFGSNQPQHF | TGTGCCAGCAGTTATAAGGAGGGGTGCTTTGGTAGCAATCAGCCCCAGCATTTT
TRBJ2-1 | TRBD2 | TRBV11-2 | CASSQGTSGVYNEQFF | TGTGCCAGCAGCCAAGGGACTAGCGGGGTCTACAATGAGCAGTTCTTC